These T cell receptor beta chains were read from a single sample in a study of blood T cell repertoires in COVID-19. Profiling relied on immunoSEQ multiplex PCR, and the TCRdb table lists in-frame clones only, not all of them. The table lists approximately 270,000 clones, roughly 90% of them singletons, with under 2.5% in the top ten. The sequenced sample was PBMCs or T cells enriched from blood (not recorded which). The origin of the receptors is a woman aged 60-70 years who had recovered from COVID-19. The CDR3 runs from the conserved cysteine through the conserved F or W. The D gene is left open where the match is weak. Clone sizes are given selectively: once, few, many, or a class where the clone is expanded.

V	size	D	J	DNA	CDR3
TRBV3-1/TRBV3-2	.	.	TRBJ2-2	TGTGCCAGCAGCCAAGCTAGCGCCGGGGAGCTGTTTTTT	CASSQASAGELFF
TRBV5-8	.	.	TRBJ2-3	TGTGCCAGCAGCTTGGGCGGAGACACAGATACGCAGTATTTT	CASSLGGDTDTQYF
TRBV24-1	.	.	TRBJ1-6	TGTGCCACCGGCCCCTCAGATTATAATTCACCCCTCCACTTT	CATGPSDYNSPLHF
TRBV25-1	.	TRBD1	TRBJ1-2	TGTGCCAGCGGGGGGACAGGGGGCTACACCTTC	CASGGTGGYTF
TRBV24-1	.	.	TRBJ2-1	TGTGCCACCAGTCACACAAGGAGCGATGAGCAGTTCTTC	CATSHTRSDEQFF
TRBV5-1	.	.	TRBJ2-7	TGCGCCAGCAGCTGGGGGCAGGGCGGGGGCGAGCAGTACTTC	CASSWGQGGGEQYF
TRBV7-9	.	.	TRBJ2-1	TGTGCCAGCAGCTTTACAGGGTGGTACAATGAGCAGTTCTTC	CASSFTGWYNEQFF
TRBV9	.	.	TRBJ1-3	TGTGCCAGCAGCGTAGAATCGTGGGGTCGGGGTGGAAACACCATATATTTT	CASSVESWGRGGNTIYF
TRBV5-4	.	.	TRBJ1-6	TGTGCCAGCAGCTTAGGGGACACGTTCCGGAATTCACCCCTCCACTTT	CASSLGDTFRNSPLHF
TRBV27	.	.	TRBJ1-2	TGTGCCAGCAGTCCCCGCGGGGCTGGATATGGCTACACCTTC	CASSPRGAGYGYTF
TRBV30	.	.	TRBJ2-7	TGTGCCGGCGACAGCTCCTACGAGCAGTACTTC	CAGDSSYEQYF
TRBV19	few	.	TRBJ2-2	TGTGCCAGTAGTATGGCGGCAGACACCGGGGAGCTGTTTTTT	CASSMAADTGELFF
TRBV4-1	.	.	TRBJ1-4	TGCGCCAGCAGCCAAGATGCCGGGAAGAATGAAAAACTGTTTTTT	CASSQDAGKNEKLFF
TRBV2	.	TRBD2	TRBJ2-1	TGTGCCAGCAGTCCTTGGGGCCTAGCGGAGGGGAATGAGCAGTTCTTC	CASSPWGLAEGNEQFF
TRBV28	.	.	TRBJ1-5	TGTGCCAGCAGCCCCCCAGGTTCTCTTTATCAGCCCCAGCATTTT	CASSPPGSLYQPQHF
TRBV5-1	.	.	TRBJ2-2	TGCGCCAGCAGCTTATTCTCCCTCCCGGGTGCGGGCCCCGGGGAGCTGTTTTTT	CASSLFSLPGAGPGELFF
TRBV28	few	.	TRBJ2-1	TGTGCCAGCAGTTCACAGGGGCGGGGGCAGTTCTTC	CASSSQGRGQFF
TRBV6-5	.	TRBD1	TRBJ1-2	TGTGCCAGCGCGAGGGACAGGGGAAACTATGGCTACACCTTC	CASARDRGNYGYTF
TRBV5-1	.	TRBD1	TRBJ1-4	TGCGCCAGCAGCTTGGGGCAGGGGGATGAAAAACTGTTTTTT	CASSLGQGDEKLFF
TRBV6-5	.	TRBD1	TRBJ1-3	TGTGCCAGCAGTTACCTAGGGGGCACCGGAAACACCATATATTTT	CASSYLGGTGNTIYF
TRBV27	once	.	TRBJ1-3	TGTGCCAGCAGTTCTATCGCCGCAGGGGCTGCCGGAAACACCATATATTTT	CASSSIAAGAAGNTIYF
TRBV5-4	.	TRBD1	TRBJ1-4	TGTGCCAGCAGCTCGGGACAGTCTAATGAAAAACTGTTTTTT	CASSSGQSNEKLFF
TRBV2	once	.	TRBJ1-3	TGTGCCAGCGGGCGGGGATCGGCTGGAAACACCATATATTTT	CASGRGSAGNTIYF
TRBV5-8	.	TRBD1	TRBJ2-7	TGTGCCAGCAGCTACTACCCCGGGACAGGGAACTACGAGCAGTACTTC	CASSYYPGTGNYEQYF
TRBV5-1	.	.	TRBJ1-1	TGCGCCAGCAGCAAAGAGGAGTCCATGAACACTGAAGCTTTCTTT	CASSKEESMNTEAFF
TRBV9	few	.	TRBJ2-7	TGTGCCAGCAGCGCGTATGGGGGGTCGGACGAGCAGTACTTC	CASSAYGGSDEQYF
TRBV5-3	.	.	TRBJ1-5	TGTGCCAGAAGCCTGGGGGGCGGGGTTTATAGCAATCAGCCCCAGCATTTT	CARSLGGGVYSNQPQHF
TRBV30	.	.	TRBJ1-5	TGTCATATGGCCCAGAAGTGCAATCAGCCCCAGCATTTT	CHMAQKCNQPQHF
TRBV6-5	.	TRBD1	TRBJ2-2	TGTGCCAGCAGCCTGACAGGGGTAACCGGGGAGCTGTTTTTT	CASSLTGVTGELFF
TRBV18	.	.	TRBJ1-1	TGTGCCAGCTCACCACCGTCCCAGTTGAACACTGAAGCTTTCTTT	CASSPPSQLNTEAFF
TRBV7-9	.	.	TRBJ1-2	TGTGCCAGCAGCCTCACAGGGTATGGCTACACCTTC	CASSLTGYGYTF
TRBV24-1	.	.	TRBJ1-1	TGTGCCACCAGTGATTTGTGGGAGGGGGGGCCTTTCTTT	CATSDLWEGGPFF
TRBV9	.	.	TRBJ1-3	TGTGCCAGCAGCCCCAAAGGGGAATCCCGAAACACCATATATTTT	CASSPKGESRNTIYF
TRBV12-3/TRBV12-4	.	.	TRBJ2-7	TGTGCCAGCTCCGGTAGCTCCTACGAGCAGTACTTC	CASSGSSYEQYF
TRBV2	.	.	TRBJ1-3	TGTGCCAGCAGACCAGGGTCCTCTGGAAACACCATATATTTT	CASRPGSSGNTIYF
TRBV19	.	.	TRBJ1-3	TGTGCCAGTAGTAAGGCAGGAAACTCTGGAAACACCATATATTTT	CASSKAGNSGNTIYF
TRBV9	.	.	TRBJ2-1	TGTGCCAGCAGCGTAGTAGGCGGGGGCCTGGGGAATGAGCAGTTCTTC	CASSVVGGGLGNEQFF
TRBV6-5	.	.	TRBJ1-5	TGTGCCAGCTTGTTGTCAGCGTATCAGCCCCAGCATTTT	CASLLSAYQPQHF
TRBV5-1	.	.	TRBJ2-7	TGCGCCAGCAGGTTGGAAACAGCCTACGAGCAGTACTTC	CASRLETAYEQYF
TRBV30	.	TRBD1	TRBJ1-1	TGTGCCTGGAGTGTGGGACAGGCTGAAGCTTTCTTT	CAWSVGQAEAFF
TRBV11-2	once	.	TRBJ2-1	TGTGCCAGCAGCTTATGGGCGGGACAGTACAATGAGCAGTTCTTC	CASSLWAGQYNEQFF
TRBV27	.	TRBD1	TRBJ2-7	TGTGCCAGCAGTTCCCCCGGGACAGGGTCCTACGAGCAGTACTTC	CASSSPGTGSYEQYF
TRBV5-4	.	.	TRBJ1-2	TGTGCCAGCAGCTTGGTCGACAGTAGCAGCCATGGCTACACCTTC	CASSLVDSSSHGYTF
TRBV5-1	.	TRBD2	TRBJ2-1	TGCGCCAGCACCTTCGGGACTAGCCTGAATGAGCAGTTCTTC	CASTFGTSLNEQFF
TRBV5-4	.	TRBD1	TRBJ1-2	TGTGCCAGCAGCTATGGACAGGGGGCTCTTAACTATGGCTACACCTTC	CASSYGQGALNYGYTF
TRBV7-2	.	.	TRBJ2-1	TGTGCCAGCAGCTTAGTGCGTTTGATGGTCTACAATGAGCAGTTCTTC	CASSLVRLMVYNEQFF
TRBV3-1/TRBV3-2	.	TRBD2	TRBJ2-7	TGTGCCAGCAGGGTAGCGGGGTCCTACGAGCAGTACTTC	CASRVAGSYEQYF
TRBV2	.	.	TRBJ2-1	TGTGCCAGCAGTTTTAGCGGCAATGAGCAGTTCTTC	CASSFSGNEQFF
TRBV5-1	once	.	TRBJ2-4	TGCGCCAGCAGCCTGGGACCGGAGGGCATTCAGTACTTC	CASSLGPEGIQYF
TRBV10-3	.	.	TRBJ2-7	TGTGCCATCAGTGGGGGCGGCTCAACCTACGAGCAGTACTTC	CAISGGGSTYEQYF
TRBV24-1	.	TRBD2	TRBJ2-1	TGTGCCACCAGTGATTACCCACTAGCGGGGAGAGTGAATGAGCAGTTCTTC	CATSDYPLAGRVNEQFF
TRBV7-2	.	.	TRBJ2-3	TGTGCCAGCAGCTTTCGAGGGGGAGGGTCGACAGATACGCAGTATTTT	CASSFRGGGSTDTQYF
TRBV12-3/TRBV12-4	.	.	TRBJ2-2	TGTGCCAGCAAAGCCACCGGGGAGCTGTTTTTT	CASKATGELFF
TRBV4-2	.	.	TRBJ2-1	TGTGCCAGCAGCCAAGTAAATACCCAAAAGGGACTCCCCTACAATGAGCAGTTCTTC	CASSQVNTQKGLPYNEQFF
TRBV7-3	once	.	TRBJ2-1	TGTGCCAGCAGCTTAATGGCGGGGACCACCTACAATGAGCAGTTCTTC	CASSLMAGTTYNEQFF
TRBV10-2	.	.	TRBJ1-1	TGCGCCAGCAGTGAAAGGGGAGGCGCTTTCTTT	CASSERGGAFF
TRBV5-1	.	.	TRBJ1-1	TGCGCCAGCTCAACCACCCACTCGGCGGAGAACACTGAAGCTTTCTTT	CASSTTHSAENTEAFF
TRBV4-2	.	TRBD2	TRBJ2-1	TGTGCCAGCAGCCAAGAGGGGGGGCTAGCGGGAATCTACAATGAGCAGTTCTTC	CASSQEGGLAGIYNEQFF
TRBV29-1	.	.	TRBJ1-2	TGCAGCGCGACGGACAGCAAAGTGGAGGGCTACACCTTC	CSATDSKVEGYTF